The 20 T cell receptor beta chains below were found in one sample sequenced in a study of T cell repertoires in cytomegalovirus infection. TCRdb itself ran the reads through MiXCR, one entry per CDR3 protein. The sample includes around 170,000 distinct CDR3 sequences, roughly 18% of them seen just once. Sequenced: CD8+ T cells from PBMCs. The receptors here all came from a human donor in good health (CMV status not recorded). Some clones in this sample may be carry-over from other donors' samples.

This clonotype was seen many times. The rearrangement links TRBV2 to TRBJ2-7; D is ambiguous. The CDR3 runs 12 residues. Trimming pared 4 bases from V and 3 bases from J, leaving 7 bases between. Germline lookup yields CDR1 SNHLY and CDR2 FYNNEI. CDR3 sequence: CASSGTDYEQYF. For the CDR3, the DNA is TGTGCCAGCAGTGGGACGGACTACGAGCAGTACTTC.

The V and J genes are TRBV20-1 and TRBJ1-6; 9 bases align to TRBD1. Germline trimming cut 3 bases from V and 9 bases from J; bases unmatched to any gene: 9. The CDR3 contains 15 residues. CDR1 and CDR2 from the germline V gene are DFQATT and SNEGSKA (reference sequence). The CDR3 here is CSAREVGQGSSPLHF. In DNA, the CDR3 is TGCAGTGCTAGGGAGGTAGGACAGGGGAGTTCACCCCTCCACTTT.

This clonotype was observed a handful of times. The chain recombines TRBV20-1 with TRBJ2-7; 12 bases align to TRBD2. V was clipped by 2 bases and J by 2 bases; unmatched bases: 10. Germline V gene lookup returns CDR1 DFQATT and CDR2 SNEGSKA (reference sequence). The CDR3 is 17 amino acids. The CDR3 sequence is CSARSTLRTSGTYEQYF. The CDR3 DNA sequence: TGCAGTGCTAGATCGACCCTCAGGACTAGCGGGACCTACGAGCAGTACTTC.

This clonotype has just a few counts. CDR3: CASSLEIWGETQYF. The CDR3 DNA reads as TGTGCCAGCAGCTTAGAAATATGGGGAGAGACCCAGTACTTC. The chain is built from TRBV11-3 and TRBJ2-5; no reliable D call. This CDR3 contains 14 residues. The germline gives CDR1 SGHNT, CDR2 YENEEA. Trimming pared 0 bases from V and 4 bases from J, leaving 9 bases between.

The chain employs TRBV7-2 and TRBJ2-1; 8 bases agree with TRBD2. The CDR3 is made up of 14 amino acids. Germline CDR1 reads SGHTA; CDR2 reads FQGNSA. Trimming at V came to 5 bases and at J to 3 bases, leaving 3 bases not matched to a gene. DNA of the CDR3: TGTGCCAGCAGCGTACTAGCGGTCTACAATGAGCAGTTCTTC. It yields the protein CASSVLAVYNEQFF.

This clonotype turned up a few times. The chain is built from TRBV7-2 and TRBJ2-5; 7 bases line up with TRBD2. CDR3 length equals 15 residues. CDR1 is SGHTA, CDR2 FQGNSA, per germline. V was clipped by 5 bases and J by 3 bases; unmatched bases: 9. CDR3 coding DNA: TGTGCCAGCAGCCCGTGGAGCGGGATCGAAGAGACCCAGTACTTC. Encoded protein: CASSPWSGIEETQYF.

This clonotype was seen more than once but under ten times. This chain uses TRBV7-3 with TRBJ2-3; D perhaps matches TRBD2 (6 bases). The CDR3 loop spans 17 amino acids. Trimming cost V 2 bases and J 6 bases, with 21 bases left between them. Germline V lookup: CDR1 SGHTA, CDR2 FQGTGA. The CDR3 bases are TGTGCCAGCAGCTTACCCCCGTCTGGGGACTCCGGGGATACGCAGTATTTT. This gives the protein CASSLPPSGDSGDTQYF.

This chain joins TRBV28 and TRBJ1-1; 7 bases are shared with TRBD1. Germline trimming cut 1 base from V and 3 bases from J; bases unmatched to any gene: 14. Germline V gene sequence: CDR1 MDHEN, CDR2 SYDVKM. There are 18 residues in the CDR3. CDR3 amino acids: CASSLSERRGRPDTEAFF. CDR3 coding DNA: TGTGCCAGCAGTTTATCAGAGAGGAGGGGGCGGCCTGACACTGAAGCTTTCTTT.

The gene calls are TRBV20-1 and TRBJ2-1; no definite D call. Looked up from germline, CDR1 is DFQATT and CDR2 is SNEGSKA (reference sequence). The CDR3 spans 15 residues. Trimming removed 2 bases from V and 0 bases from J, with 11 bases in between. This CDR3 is CSARTPEHSYNEQFF. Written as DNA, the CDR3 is TGCAGTGCTAGAACCCCCGAGCACTCCTACAATGAGCAGTTCTTC.

CDR3 loop: CASSQVPTDTQYF. Here the CDR3 DNA reads TGTGCCAGCAGCCAAGTTCCTACAGATACGCAGTATTTT. The V gene is TRBV28, the J gene TRBJ2-3; unclear D gene. Germline CDR1 and CDR2: MDHEN and SYDVKM. V was cut by 6 bases and J by 3 bases, with 10 bases left in between. The CDR3 is made up of 13 amino acids.

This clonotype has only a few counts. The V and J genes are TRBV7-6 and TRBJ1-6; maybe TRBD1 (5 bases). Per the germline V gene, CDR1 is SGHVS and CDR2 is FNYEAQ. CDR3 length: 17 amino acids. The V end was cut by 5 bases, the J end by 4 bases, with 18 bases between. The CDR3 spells CASSRGVSGGYNSPLHF. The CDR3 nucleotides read TGTGCCAGCAGCAGAGGGGTCAGTGGAGGATATAATTCACCCCTCCACTTT. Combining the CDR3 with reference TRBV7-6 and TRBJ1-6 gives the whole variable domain GAGVSQSPRYKVTKRGQDVALRCDPISGHVSLYWYRQALGQGPEFLTYFNYEAQQDKSGLPNDRFSAERPEGSISTLTIQRTEQRDSAMYRCASSRGVSGGYNSPLHFGNGTRLTVT.

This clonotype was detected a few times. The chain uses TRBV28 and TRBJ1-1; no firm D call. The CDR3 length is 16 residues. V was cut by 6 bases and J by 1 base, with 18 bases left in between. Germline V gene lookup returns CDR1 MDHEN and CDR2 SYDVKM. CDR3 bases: TGTGCCAGCAGCGCACACGTAGCTTCGGGGAACACTGAAGCTTTCTTT. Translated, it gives CASSAHVASGNTEAFF.

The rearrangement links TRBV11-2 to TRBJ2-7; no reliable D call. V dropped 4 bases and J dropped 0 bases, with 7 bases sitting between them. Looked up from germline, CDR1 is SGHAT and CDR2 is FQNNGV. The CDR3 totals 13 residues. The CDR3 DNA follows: TGTGCCAGCAGCTGGGCCGCCTCCTACGAGCAGTACTTC. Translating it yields CASSWAASYEQYF.

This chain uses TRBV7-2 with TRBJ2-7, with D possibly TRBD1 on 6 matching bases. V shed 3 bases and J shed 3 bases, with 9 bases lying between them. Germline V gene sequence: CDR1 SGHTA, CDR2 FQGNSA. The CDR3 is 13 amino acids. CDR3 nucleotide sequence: TGTGCCAGCAGCTTCCAGGGGAACTACGAGCAGTACTTC. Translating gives CASSFQGNYEQYF.

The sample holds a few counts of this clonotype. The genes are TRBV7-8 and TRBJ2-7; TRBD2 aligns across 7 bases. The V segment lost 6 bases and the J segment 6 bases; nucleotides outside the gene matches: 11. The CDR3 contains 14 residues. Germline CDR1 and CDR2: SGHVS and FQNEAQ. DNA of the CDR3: TGTGCCAGCAGGTCCAGCGGGGACCGTCCCGAGCAGTACTTC. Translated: CASRSSGDRPEQYF.

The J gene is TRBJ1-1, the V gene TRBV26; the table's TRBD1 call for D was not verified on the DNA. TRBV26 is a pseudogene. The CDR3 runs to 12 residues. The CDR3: CASIPRGSEAFF. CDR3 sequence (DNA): TGTGCCAGCATCCCTCGGGGGTCTGAAGCTTTCTTT.

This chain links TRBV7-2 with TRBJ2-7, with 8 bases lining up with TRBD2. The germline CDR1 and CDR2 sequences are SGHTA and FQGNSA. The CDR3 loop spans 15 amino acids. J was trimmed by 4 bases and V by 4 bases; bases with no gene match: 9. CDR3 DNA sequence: TGTGCCAGCAGCTCCGACAGCGGGAGAGAGTACGAGCAGTACTTC. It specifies CASSSDSGREYEQYF.

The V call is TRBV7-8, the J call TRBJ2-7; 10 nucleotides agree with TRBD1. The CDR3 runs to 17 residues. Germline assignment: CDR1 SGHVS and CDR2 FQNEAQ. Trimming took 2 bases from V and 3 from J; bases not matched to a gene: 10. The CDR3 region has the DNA TGTGCCAGCAGCTTATTGGCGGGACAGGGGACGGACTACGAGCAGTACTTC. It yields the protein CASSLLAGQGTDYEQYF.

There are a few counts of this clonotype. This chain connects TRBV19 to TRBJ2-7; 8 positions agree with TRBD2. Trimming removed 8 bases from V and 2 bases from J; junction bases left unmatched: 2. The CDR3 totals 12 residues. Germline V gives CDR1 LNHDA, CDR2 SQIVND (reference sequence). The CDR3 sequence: CASASGPYEQYF. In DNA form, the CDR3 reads TGTGCCAGTGCTAGCGGGCCCTACGAGCAGTACTTC.

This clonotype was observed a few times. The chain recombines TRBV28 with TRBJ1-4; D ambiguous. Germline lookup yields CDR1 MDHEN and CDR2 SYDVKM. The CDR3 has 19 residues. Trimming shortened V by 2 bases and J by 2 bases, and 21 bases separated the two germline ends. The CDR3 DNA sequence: TGTGCCAGCAGTTTACAGCTGGGGAAGGTCTCGGACACTAATGAAAAACTGTTTTTT. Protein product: CASSLQLGKVSDTNEKLFF.